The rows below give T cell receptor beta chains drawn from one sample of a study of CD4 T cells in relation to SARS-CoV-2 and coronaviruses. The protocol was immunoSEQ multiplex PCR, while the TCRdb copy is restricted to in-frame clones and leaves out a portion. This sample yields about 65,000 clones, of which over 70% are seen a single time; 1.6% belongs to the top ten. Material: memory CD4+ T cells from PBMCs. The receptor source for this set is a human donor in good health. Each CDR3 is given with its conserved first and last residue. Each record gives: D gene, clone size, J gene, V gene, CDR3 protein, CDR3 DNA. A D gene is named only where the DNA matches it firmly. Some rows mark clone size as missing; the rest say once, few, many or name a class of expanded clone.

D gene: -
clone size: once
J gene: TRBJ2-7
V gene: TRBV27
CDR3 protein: CASSTRPGAGSYEQYF
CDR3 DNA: TGTGCCAGCTCCACCCGGCCAGGGGCCGGCTCCTACGAGCAGTACTTC

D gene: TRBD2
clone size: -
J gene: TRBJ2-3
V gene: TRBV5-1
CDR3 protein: CASSLSGGTDTQYF
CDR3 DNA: TGCGCCAGCAGCCTCAGCGGGGGCACAGATACGCAGTATTTT

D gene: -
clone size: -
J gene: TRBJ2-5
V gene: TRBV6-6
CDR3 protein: CASSPGMRGGGETQYF
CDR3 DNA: TGTGCCAGCAGTCCCGGTATGAGGGGCGGTGGAGAGACCCAGTACTTC

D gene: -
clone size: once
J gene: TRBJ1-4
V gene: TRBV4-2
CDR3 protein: CASARQNNEKLFF
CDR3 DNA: TGTGCCAGCGCCAGACAGAATAATGAAAAACTGTTTTTT

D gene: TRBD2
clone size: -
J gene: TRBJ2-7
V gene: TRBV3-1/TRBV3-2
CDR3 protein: CASSQGFSGGAYEQYF
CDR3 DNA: TGTGCCAGCAGCCAGGGTTTTAGCGGGGGGGCCTACGAGCAGTACTTC

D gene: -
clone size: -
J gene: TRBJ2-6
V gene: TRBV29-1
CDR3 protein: CSVGAQAGANVLTF
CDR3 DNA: TGCAGCGTTGGGGCGCAAGCCGGGGCCAACGTCCTGACTTTC

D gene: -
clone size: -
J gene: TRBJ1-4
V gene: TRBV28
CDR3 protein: CASSFSGFEKLFF
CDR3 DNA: TGTGCCAGCAGTTTTTCCGGGTTTGAAAAACTGTTTTTT

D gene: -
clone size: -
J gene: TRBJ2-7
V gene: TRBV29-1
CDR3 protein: CSAGGPGYEQYF
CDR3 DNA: TGCAGTGCCGGGGGACCAGGCTACGAGCAGTACTTC

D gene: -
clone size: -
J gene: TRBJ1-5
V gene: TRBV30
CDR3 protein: CAWSARSFYSNQPQHF
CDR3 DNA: TGTGCCTGGAGTGCCCGTTCCTTTTATAGCAATCAGCCCCAGCATTTT

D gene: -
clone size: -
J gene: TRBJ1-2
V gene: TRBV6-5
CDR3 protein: CASSRINYGYTF
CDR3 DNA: TGTGCCAGCAGTCGGATAAACTATGGCTACACCTTC

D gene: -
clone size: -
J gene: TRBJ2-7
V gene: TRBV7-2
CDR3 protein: CASSSYYEQYF
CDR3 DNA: TGTGCCAGCAGCTCATACTACGAGCAGTACTTC

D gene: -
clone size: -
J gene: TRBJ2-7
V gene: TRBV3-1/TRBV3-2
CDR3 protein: CASSPKLRVLRGNYEQYF
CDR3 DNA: TGTGCCAGCAGCCCCAAATTGCGGGTTCTCAGGGGCAACTACGAGCAGTACTTC

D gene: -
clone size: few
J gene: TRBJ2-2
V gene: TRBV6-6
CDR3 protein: CASSYSMGGGELFF
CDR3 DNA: TGTGCCAGCAGTTACTCGATGGGCGGCGGGGAGCTGTTTTTT

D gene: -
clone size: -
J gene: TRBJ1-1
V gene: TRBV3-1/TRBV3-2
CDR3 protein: CASRQQGGRRTEAFF
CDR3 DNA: TGTGCCAGCAGGCAACAAGGTGGCAGGCGGACTGAAGCTTTCTTT

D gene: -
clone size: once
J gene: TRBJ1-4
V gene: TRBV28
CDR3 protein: CASSTLREVDEKLFF
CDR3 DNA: TGTGCCAGCAGTACACTCAGGGAGGTTGACGAAAAACTGTTTTTT

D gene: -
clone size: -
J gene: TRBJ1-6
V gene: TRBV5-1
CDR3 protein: CASSLSLPGHSPLHF
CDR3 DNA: TGCGCCAGCAGCTTGAGCCTTCCAGGGCATTCACCCCTCCACTTT

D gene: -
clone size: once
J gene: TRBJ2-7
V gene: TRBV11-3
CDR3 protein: CASSLAGRPNRYEQYF
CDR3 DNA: TGTGCCAGCAGCTTGGCGGGCAGGCCTAATCGGTACGAGCAGTACTTC

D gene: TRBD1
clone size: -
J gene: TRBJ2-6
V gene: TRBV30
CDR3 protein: CAWTRQGSSGANVLTF
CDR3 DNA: TGTGCCTGGACCAGACAGGGGAGCTCTGGGGCCAACGTCCTGACTTTC

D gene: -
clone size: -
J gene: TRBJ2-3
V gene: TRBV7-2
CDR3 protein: CASSSRDSDTQYF
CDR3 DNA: TGTGCCAGCAGCTCCCGGGACTCAGATACGCAGTATTTT

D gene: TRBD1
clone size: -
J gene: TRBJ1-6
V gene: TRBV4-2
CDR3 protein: CASSQDVLAGGASYNSPLHF
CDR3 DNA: TGTGCCAGCAGCCAAGACGTTTTGGCAGGGGGCGCTTCCTATAATTCACCCCTCCACTTT

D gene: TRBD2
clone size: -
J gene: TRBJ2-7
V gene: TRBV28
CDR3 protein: CASSFPGSGDSLSEQYF
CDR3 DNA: TGTGCCAGCAGTTTCCCCGGCAGCGGGGATTCTTTATCCGAGCAGTACTTC

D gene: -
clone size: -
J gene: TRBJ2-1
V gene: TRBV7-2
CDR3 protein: CASSLNSYNEQFF
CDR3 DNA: TGTGCCAGCAGCTTAAACTCCTACAATGAGCAGTTCTTC

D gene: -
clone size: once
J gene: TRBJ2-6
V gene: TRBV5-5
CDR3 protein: CASSSSGAGANVLTF
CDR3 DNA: TGTGCCAGCAGCTCTTCAGGGGCCGGGGCCAACGTCCTGACTTTC

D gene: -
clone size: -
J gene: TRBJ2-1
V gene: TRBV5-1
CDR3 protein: CASSKDLTTDNEQFF
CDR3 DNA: TGCGCCAGCAGCAAGGACTTGACAACTGACAATGAGCAGTTCTTC

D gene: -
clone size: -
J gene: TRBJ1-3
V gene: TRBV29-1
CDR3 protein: CSVANGQQENTIYF
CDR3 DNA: TGCAGCGTAGCTAATGGACAGCAGGAAAACACCATATATTTT

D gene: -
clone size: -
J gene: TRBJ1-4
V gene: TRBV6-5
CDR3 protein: CASRTGSYEKLFF
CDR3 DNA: TGTGCCAGCAGGACAGGCTCCTATGAAAAACTGTTTTTT

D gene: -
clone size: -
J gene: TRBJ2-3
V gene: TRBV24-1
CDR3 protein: CATSDPGRTSTDTQYF
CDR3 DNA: TGTGCCACCAGTGATCCCGGACGCACTAGCACAGATACGCAGTATTTT

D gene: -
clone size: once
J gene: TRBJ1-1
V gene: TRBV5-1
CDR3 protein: CASSLKGGGGVTEAFF
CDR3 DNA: TGCGCCAGCAGCTTGAAAGGTGGGGGGGGCGTCACTGAAGCTTTCTTT

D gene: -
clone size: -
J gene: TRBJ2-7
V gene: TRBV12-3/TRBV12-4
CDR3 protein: CASSSRATYEQYF
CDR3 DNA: TGTGCCAGCAGCTCACGAGCCACCTACGAGCAGTACTTC

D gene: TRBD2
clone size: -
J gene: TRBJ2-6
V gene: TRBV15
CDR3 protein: CATSRDGFLAGGRVAGANVLTF
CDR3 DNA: TGTGCCACCAGCAGAGATGGTTTCCTAGCGGGAGGGCGGGTGGCTGGGGCCAACGTCCTGACTTTC

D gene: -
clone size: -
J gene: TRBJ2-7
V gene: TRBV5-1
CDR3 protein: CASRKTTGSGEQYF
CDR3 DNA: TGCGCCAGCCGGAAAACTACAGGGTCGGGAGAGCAGTACTTC

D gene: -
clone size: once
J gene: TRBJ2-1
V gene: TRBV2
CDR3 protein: CASSQTSGTYNEQFF
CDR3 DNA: TGTGCCAGCAGCCAGACTAGTGGAACCTACAATGAGCAGTTCTTC

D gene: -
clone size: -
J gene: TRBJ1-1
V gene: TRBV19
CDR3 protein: CASSISGRREAFF
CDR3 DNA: TGTGCCAGTAGTATCTCGGGGCGGAGGGAAGCTTTCTTT

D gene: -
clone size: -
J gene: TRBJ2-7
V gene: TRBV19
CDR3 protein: CASSNYRATSYEQYF
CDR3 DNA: TGTGCCAGTAGTAACTACAGGGCTACATCCTACGAGCAGTACTTC

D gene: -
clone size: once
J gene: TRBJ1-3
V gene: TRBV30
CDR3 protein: CAWTGGPGNTIYF
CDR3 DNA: TGTGCCTGGACAGGAGGTCCCGGAAACACCATATATTTT

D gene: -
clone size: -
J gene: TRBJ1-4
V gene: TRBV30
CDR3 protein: CAWSVFQSEKLFF
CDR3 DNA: TGTGCCTGGAGTGTATTCCAATCCGAAAAACTGTTTTTT

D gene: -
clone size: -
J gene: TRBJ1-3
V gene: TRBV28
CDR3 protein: CASSLTQSGNTIYF
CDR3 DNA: TGTGCCAGCAGCCTTACCCAGTCTGGAAACACCATATATTTT

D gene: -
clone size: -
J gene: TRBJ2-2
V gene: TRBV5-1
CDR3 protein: CASSSNTGNTGELFF
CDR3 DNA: TGCGCCAGCAGCTCTAACACAGGGAACACCGGGGAGCTGTTTTTT

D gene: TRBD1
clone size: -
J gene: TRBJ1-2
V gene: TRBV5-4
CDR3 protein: CASSPPAGGKGYGYTF
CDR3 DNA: TGTGCCAGCAGCCCCCCCGCAGGGGGCAAGGGGTATGGCTACACCTTC

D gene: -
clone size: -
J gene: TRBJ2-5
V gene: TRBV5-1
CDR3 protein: CASSDQETQYF
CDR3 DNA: TGCGCCAGCAGCGACCAAGAGACCCAGTACTTC

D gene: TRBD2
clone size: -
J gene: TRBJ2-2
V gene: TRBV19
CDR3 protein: CASSIAAGGYTGELFF
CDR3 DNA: TGTGCCAGTAGTATAGCCGCGGGAGGTTACACCGGGGAGCTGTTTTTT

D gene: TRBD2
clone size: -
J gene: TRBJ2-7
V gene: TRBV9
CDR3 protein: CASSPTGGGQYEQYF
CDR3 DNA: TGTGCCAGCAGCCCAACCGGGGGGGGCCAATACGAGCAGTACTTC

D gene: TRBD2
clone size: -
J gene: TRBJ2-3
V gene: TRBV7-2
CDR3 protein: CASSPGLAGAGDTQYF
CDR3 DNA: TGTGCCAGCAGCCCCGGGCTAGCGGGGGCCGGTGATACGCAGTATTTT

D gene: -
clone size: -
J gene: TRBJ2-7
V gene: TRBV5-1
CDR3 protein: CASSFGGVSYEQYF
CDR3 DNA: TGCGCCAGCAGCTTCGGGGGCGTCTCCTACGAGCAGTACTTC